This T cell receptor beta chain was identified in a study of blood T cell repertoires in COVID-19. For the study at large: Donors in the United States, Italy and Spain gave samples during acute or convalescent COVID-19.

CDR3 length: 11 residues. Trimming cost V 6 bases and J 1 base, with 6 bases left between them. Germline-derived CDR1 and CDR2 are SQVTM and ANQGSEA. Method: immunoSEQ multiplex PCR; TCRdb's copy keeps in-frame clones and lacks some. The sample consists of 450,000 or so clones, about 91% of them appearing once. Specimen: peripheral blood. The receptor comes from a woman aged 40-49 years with COVID-19, enrolled during active disease. The chain combines TRBV29-1 with TRBJ1-1; D unclear. This CDR3 reads CSVVQNTEAFF. CDR3 nucleotide sequence: TGCAGCGTGGTACAGAACACTGAAGCTTTCTTT.